This is a list of T cell receptor beta chains from one sample in a study of cytomegalovirus exposure and HLA in healthy donors. Sequencing used immunoSEQ multiplex PCR; TCRdb keeps in-frame clones, though not all of them. The sample has some 200,000 clones; over 65% are singletons. The sequencing input was PBMCs. The receptors were sampled from a woman in her sixties or seventies in good health and CMV-seropositive. Both conserved end residues are part of each CDR3. Each record gives: V gene, D gene, clone size, J gene, CDR3 DNA, CDR3 protein. A D gene is named only where the DNA matches it firmly. Rows give clone size only sometimes, using once, few, many, or a class for an expanded clone.

>TRBV4-2|-|-|TRBJ2-1
TGTGCCAGCAGTCCCGGGGCCGGGGGGCGGTCCTACAATGAGCAGTTCTTC
CASSPGAGGRSYNEQFF
>TRBV5-1|TRBD1|-|TRBJ1-2
TGCGCCAGCAGCTTGGAGACAGGGAATGGCTACACCTTC
CASSLETGNGYTF
>TRBV12-5|-|-|TRBJ2-1
TGTGCTAGTGGGTCGACGGGAGTTGGGAATGAGCAGTTCTTC
CASGSTGVGNEQFF
>TRBV29-1|TRBD2|-|TRBJ2-5
TGCAGCGTTCAGACCGGGACTAGCGTAGAAGAGACCCAGTACTTC
CSVQTGTSVEETQYF
>TRBV29-1|TRBD2|-|TRBJ2-1
TGCAGCGTTGTCCCCATAGCGGGGGGGCGCGTCACGGAGCAGTTCTTC
CSVVPIAGGRVTEQFF
>TRBV21-1|-|few|TRBJ2-1
TGTGCCAGCAGCACGGGGACTAGCACCCATGAGCAGTTCTTC
CASSTGTSTHEQFF
>TRBV19|-|-|TRBJ1-1
TGTGCCAGTAGTATCGCACAGATGAACACTGAAGCTTTCTTT
CASSIAQMNTEAFF
>TRBV28|-|once|TRBJ1-2
TGTGCCAGCACAACCACAGGAGTATACTATGGCTACACCTTC
CASTTTGVYYGYTF
>TRBV5-4|TRBD2|-|TRBJ2-7
TGTGCCAGCAGCTCAGGACTAGCGGGGGCGGGCGAGCAGTACTTC
CASSSGLAGAGEQYF
>TRBV5-1|-|-|TRBJ1-2
TGCGCCAGCAGCCCTGGTTCGGTCGCTGTCTACACCTTC
CASSPGSVAVYTF
>TRBV4-1|TRBD2|few|TRBJ2-7
TGCGCCAGCAGCCAAGAGACTAGCGGGTTGACCTACGAGCAGTACTTC
CASSQETSGLTYEQYF
>TRBV4-1|-|-|TRBJ1-6
TGCGCCAGCAAAGGCGCGGGTTTGTCACCCCTCCACTTT
CASKGAGLSPLHF
>TRBV4-3|-|-|TRBJ2-7
TGCGCCAGCAGCCAATTGGGAACAGGGCCCTCCGAGCAGTACTTC
CASSQLGTGPSEQYF
>TRBV2|TRBD2|-|TRBJ2-7
TGTGCCAGCAGCCGTTCCCAAGCGGGAGGGAACAACGAGCAGTACTTC
CASSRSQAGGNNEQYF
>TRBV19|-|-|TRBJ1-1
TGTGCCAGTCTACCGGGGGGCCTCATGAACACTGAAGCTTTCTTT
CASLPGGLMNTEAFF
>TRBV7-3|-|-|TRBJ2-2
TGTGCCAGCAGCGCGACTAGTCCCGGGGAGCTGTTTTTT
CASSATSPGELFF
>TRBV7-9|-|-|TRBJ1-2
TGTGCCAGCCCCCGGACTGACAACTATGGCTACACCTTC
CASPRTDNYGYTF
>TRBV4-3|-|-|TRBJ1-2
TGCGCCAGCAGCCAGACATTACAGGTCCCGGGCGGCTACACCTTC
CASSQTLQVPGGYTF
>TRBV2|-|-|TRBJ1-1
TGTGCCAGCAGTGAAGTTTGGACAGTGGAAGCTTTCTTT
CASSEVWTVEAFF
>TRBV5-1|-|-|TRBJ2-7
TGCGCCAGCGGAACGGGGAAATACGAGCAGTACTTC
CASGTGKYEQYF
>TRBV30|TRBD1|-|TRBJ2-7
TGTGCCTGGTCCCCCGGACAGGCCTACGAGCAGTACTTC
CAWSPGQAYEQYF
>TRBV7-6|-|-|TRBJ1-2
TGTGCCAGCAGCCCAGCGGGCAGATCCTATGGCTACACCTTC
CASSPAGRSYGYTF
>TRBV6-1|TRBD1|-|TRBJ1-5
TGTGCCAGCAGGGTCCCCGGGACAGGGTGGCAGCCCCAGCATTTT
CASRVPGTGWQPQHF
>TRBV30|-|few|TRBJ1-3
TGTGCCTGGAGCGCGGGGCCAGGACTGATCTCTGGAAACACCATATATTTT
CAWSAGPGLISGNTIYF
>TRBV19|TRBD1|-|TRBJ1-2
TGTGCCAGTAGTACGCGACAGGGCGCTATGATCTATGGCTACACCTTC
CASSTRQGAMIYGYTF
>TRBV10-3|TRBD1|once|TRBJ2-1
TGTGCCATCAGTGGACCGACGGACAGGGGTGATGAGCAGTTCTTC
CAISGPTDRGDEQFF
>TRBV30|TRBD2|-|TRBJ2-3
TGTGCCAGGTCACGGCGGGAGAGCGATACGCAGTATTTT
CARSRRESDTQYF
>TRBV7-7|TRBD2|once|TRBJ2-1
TGTGCCAGCAGCTTAAATCTAGCGGGAAACAATGAGCAGTTCTTC
CASSLNLAGNNEQFF